One sample yielded the 21 T cell receptor beta chains listed below, sequenced in a study of blood T cell repertoires in COVID-19. Generated by immunoSEQ multiplex PCR, the TCRdb table keeps only in-frame clones and is missing some. The sample consists of about 140,000 clones, 75% to 90% of them appearing once. The specimen was peripheral blood. These TCRs come from a human donor in a cohort sampled during active COVID-19.

The rearrangement joins TRBV30 to TRBJ1-5, with TRBD1 matching over 7 bases. Unmatched junction bases numbered 7, after V lost 1 base and J lost 4 bases. Germline V gives CDR1 GTSNPN, CDR2 SVGIG (reference sequence). The CDR3 length is 15 residues. CDR3 nucleotide sequence: TGTGCCTGGAGTGAGGGGACAGTACTAAATCAGCCCCAGCATTTT. Its protein is CAWSEGTVLNQPQHF.

The chain carries TRBV2 and TRBJ1-4, with 7 bases matching TRBD1. Germline CDR1 is SNHLY and CDR2 is FYNNEI. This CDR3 spans 16 amino acids. The V segment lost 4 bases and the J segment 2 bases; nucleotides outside the gene matches: 7. CDR3: CASSGGQLWTNEKLFF. CDR3 nucleotides: TGTGCCAGCAGTGGGGGACAGCTTTGGACTAATGAAAAACTGTTTTTT.

The gene calls are TRBV12-5 and TRBJ1-5, with 7 nucleotides matching TRBD1. V dropped 5 bases and J dropped 1; count of bases not matched to a gene: 5. Germline V gene data show CDR1 as LGHNT and CDR2 as FRNRAP. This CDR3 contains 15 residues. DNA for the CDR3: TGTGCTAGTGGTGTGGGGACAGAAAGCAATCAGCCCCAGCATTTT. It encodes CASGVGTESNQPQHF.

The chain has TRBV7-2 and TRBJ1-2; D call uncertain. Trimming removed 1 base from V and 0 bases from J, with 9 bases in between. Germline loops: CDR1 SGHTA, CDR2 FQGNSA. The CDR3 length is 15 residues. The CDR3 coding sequence is TGTGCCAGCAGCTTAGGGTTAGGAGCTAACTATGGCTACACCTTC. Amino acids: CASSLGLGANYGYTF. Full variable domain (outside the CDR3, taken from reference TRBV7-2 and TRBJ1-2): GAGVSQSPSNKVTEKGKDVELRCDPISGHTALYWYRQSLGQGLEFLIYFQGNSAPDKSGLPSDRFSAERTGGSVSTLTIQRTQQEDSAVYLCASSLGLGANYGYTFGSGTRLTVV.

The genes are TRBV2 and TRBJ2-1; the match to TRBD1 covers 7 bases. The V gene end was trimmed by 6 bases and the J gene end by 3 bases; junction bases not matched to a gene: 2. Germline lookup yields CDR1 SNHLY and CDR2 FYNNEI. CDR3 length: 13 amino acids. The CDR3 sequence is CASRTGIYNEQFF. DNA of the CDR3: TGTGCCAGCAGGACAGGGATCTACAATGAGCAGTTCTTC.

The count of this clone is one. The chain uses TRBV29-1 and TRBJ2-1, with a weak D call TRBD1 (6 bases). Per the germline V gene, CDR1 is SQVTM and CDR2 is ANQGSEA. V shed 6 bases and J shed 6 bases, with 18 bases lying between them. There are 14 residues in the CDR3. The CDR3 protein is CSVGRQADTNEQFF. CDR3 bases: TGCAGCGTCGGAAGACAGGCGGACACCAATGAGCAGTTCTTC.

CDR3 bases: TGTGCCAGCAGCCAAGTTCCTAGCGGCAGCTCCTACAATGAGCAGTTCTTC. It yields the protein CASSQVPSGSSYNEQFF. This chain connects TRBV3-1 (or the pseudogene TRBV3-2) to TRBJ2-1; 7 nucleotides match TRBD2. Germline trimming cut 1 base from V and 0 bases from J; bases unmatched to any gene: 6. The CDR3 runs 17 residues. Germline V gene lookup returns CDR1 LGHDT and CDR2 YNNKEL (reference sequence).

The J gene is TRBJ1-1, the V gene TRBV9, with TRBD1 identical over 8 bases. The V segment lost 0 bases and the J segment 14 bases; nucleotides outside the gene matches: 6. This CDR3 is built from 12 residues. Germline values: CDR1 SGDLS, CDR2 YYNGEE. CDR3 sequence (DNA): TGTGCCAGCAGCGTAGGGGGCAGGGGGCAATTCTTT. This codes for CASSVGGRGQFF.

This sequence joins TRBV14 and TRBJ1-1, with 9 positions matching TRBD1. This CDR3 has 14 amino acids. The ends lost 2 bases at V and 4 bases at J; junction bases unmatched: 2. CDR1 and CDR2 (germline): SGHDN, FVKESK. CDR3 in amino acids: CASSQRTGVTEAFF. The CDR3 DNA sequence: TGTGCCAGCAGCCAACGGACAGGGGTCACTGAAGCTTTCTTT. The entire variable domain, with the rest obtained from reference TRBV14 and TRBJ1-1, is as follows: EAGVTQFPSHSVIEKGQTVTLRCDPISGHDNLYWYRRVMGKEIKFLLHFVKESKQDESGMPNNRFLAERTGGTYSTLKVQPAELEDSGVYFCASSQRTGVTEAFFGQGTRLTVV.

The chain carries TRBV7-2 and TRBJ1-2; 7 bases are shared with TRBD1. The trim removed 3 bases at V and 4 bases at J, leaving 5 bases unmatched. Germline lookup yields CDR1 SGHTA and CDR2 FQGNSA. CDR3 length: 14 residues. The CDR3 protein is CASSLPGQIYGYTF. CDR3 bases: TGTGCCAGCAGCTTGCCGGGACAGATCTATGGCTACACCTTC. Full variable domain (outside the CDR3, taken from reference TRBV7-2 and TRBJ1-2): GAGVSQSPSNKVTEKGKDVELRCDPISGHTALYWYRQSLGQGLEFLIYFQGNSAPDKSGLPSDRFSAERTGGSVSTLTIQRTQQEDSAVYLCASSLPGQIYGYTFGSGTRLTVV.

This clone was found once. This chain joins TRBV7-9 and TRBJ1-4; 7 bases are a match to TRBD1. V gave up 3 bases and J gave up 1 base; unmatched junction bases: 8. This CDR3 contains 17 residues. Per the germline V gene, CDR1 is SEHNR and CDR2 is FQNEAQ (reference sequence). DNA for the CDR3: TGTGCCAGCAGCTTGATGATCCCAGGGGGAACTAATGAAAAACTGTTTTTT. It yields the protein CASSLMIPGGTNEKLFF.

The gene calls are TRBV5-6 and TRBJ2-2; D perhaps matches TRBD2 (7 bases). Germline V gene lookup returns CDR1 SGHDT and CDR2 YYEEEE. CDR3 length: 15 residues. The V end was cut by 4 bases, the J end by 5 bases, with 15 bases between. This chain's CDR3 is CASSPGLGGTGELFF. Written as DNA, the CDR3 is TGTGCCAGCAGCCCCGGACTAGGGGGGACCGGGGAGCTGTTTTTT.

The chain links TRBV27 to TRBJ2-1, with D possibly TRBD1 on 5 matching bases. Trimming pared 1 base from V and 0 bases from J, leaving 10 bases between. The CDR3 spans 16 residues. In germline, CDR1 is MNHEY, CDR2 SMNVEV (reference sequence). The CDR3 loop is CASSLFGQGSYNEQFF. In nucleotides, the CDR3 is TGTGCCAGCAGTTTATTCGGGCAGGGCTCCTACAATGAGCAGTTCTTC.

The CDR3 bases are TGCAGCGTTGAATTGACTAGCGGGAAACCCTACGAGCAGTACTTC. Amino acid sequence: CSVELTSGKPYEQYF. V is TRBV29-1 and J is TRBJ2-7; 11 bases are a match to TRBD2. CDR1 is SQVTM, CDR2 ANQGSEA, per germline. The V segment lost 2 bases and the J segment 2 bases; nucleotides outside the gene matches: 5. This CDR3 has 15 residues.

The rearrangement links TRBV7-9 to TRBJ1-1; a weak D match, TRBD1 (5 bases). Trimming removed 5 bases from V and 8 bases from J, with 21 bases in between. Germline V gene sequence: CDR1 SEHNR, CDR2 FQNEAQ (reference sequence). This CDR3 is 15 amino acids long. The CDR3 loop is CASSPTSRASREAFF. In DNA form, the CDR3 reads TGTGCCAGCAGCCCGACGTCCAGGGCGTCGAGGGAAGCTTTCTTT.

The chain joins TRBV30 to TRBJ1-2; D gene uncertain. Germline lookup yields CDR1 GTSNPN and CDR2 SVGIG (reference sequence). V dropped 0 bases and J dropped 0 bases, with 8 bases sitting between them. This CDR3 is built from 14 residues. CDR3 in DNA: TGTGCCTGGAGTGTACAGAAAGCTAACTATGGCTACACCTTC. Its translation is CAWSVQKANYGYTF.

In its sample, this clone was seen many times. The chain is built from TRBV11-2 and TRBJ2-7, with 11 bases lining up with TRBD1. Germline lookup yields CDR1 SGHAT and CDR2 FQNNGV. CDR3 length: 14 residues. J lost 6 bases, V lost 4 bases, and 5 bases had no gene match. Here the CDR3 DNA reads TGTGCCAGCAGCTCTGGGACAGGGGGTTTCGAGCAGTACGTC. Its translation: CASSSGTGGFEQYV.

This sequence joins TRBV27 and TRBJ1-5; D remains ambiguous. Germline V CDR1 and CDR2: MNHEY, SMNVEV (reference sequence). This CDR3 contains 17 residues. V was shortened by 3 bases and J by 0 bases, with 15 bases between the two germline ends. The CDR3 here is CASSFLNTLYSNQPQHF. The CDR3 DNA sequence: TGTGCCAGCAGTTTCCTGAACACCCTTTATAGCAATCAGCCCCAGCATTTT.

This clone came up once. This chain connects TRBV18 to TRBJ1-1; D gene ambiguous. V was shortened by 1 base and J by 6 bases, with 6 bases between the two germline ends. The CDR3 covers 12 residues. The germline V gene has CDR1 KGHSH and CDR2 LQKENI. CDR3 amino acids: CASSPRLAEAFF. The DNA of the CDR3 is TGTGCCAGCTCACCACGGCTGGCTGAAGCTTTCTTT.

This chain joins TRBV5-6 and TRBJ1-2; 8 bases agree with TRBD1. CDR3 length equals 15 residues. Germline assignment: CDR1 SGHDT and CDR2 YYEEEE. Trimming at V came to 1 base and at J to 8 bases, leaving 10 bases not matched to a gene. CDR3 residues: CASSLRAGGVKGYTF. CDR3 DNA sequence: TGTGCCAGCAGCTTGAGGGCAGGGGGCGTCAAGGGCTACACCTTC.

The CDR3 spells CASSLLGPGGLSYNEQFF. In nucleotides, the CDR3 is TGTGCCAGCAGCTTATTAGGACCGGGGGGACTTTCCTACAATGAGCAGTTCTTC. This rearrangement joins TRBV7-8 to TRBJ2-1; 7 nucleotides match TRBD2. Germline V CDR1 and CDR2: SGHVS, FQNEAQ. The junction had 11 bases not matched to a gene; V was cut back by 2 bases and J by 1 base. The CDR3 totals 18 residues.